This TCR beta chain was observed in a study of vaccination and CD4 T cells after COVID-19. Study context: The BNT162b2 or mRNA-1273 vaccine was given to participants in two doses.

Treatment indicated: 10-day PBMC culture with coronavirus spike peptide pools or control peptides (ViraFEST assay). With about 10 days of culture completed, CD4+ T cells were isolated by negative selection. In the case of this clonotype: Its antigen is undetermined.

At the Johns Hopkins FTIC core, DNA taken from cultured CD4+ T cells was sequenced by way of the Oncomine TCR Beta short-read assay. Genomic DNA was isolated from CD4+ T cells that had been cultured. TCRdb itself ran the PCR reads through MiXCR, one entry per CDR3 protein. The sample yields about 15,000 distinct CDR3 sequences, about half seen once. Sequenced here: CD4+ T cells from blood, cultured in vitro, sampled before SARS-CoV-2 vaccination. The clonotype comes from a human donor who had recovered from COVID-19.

CDR3 protein: CASSPNLLSYTF. Here the CDR3 DNA reads TGTGCCAGCAGCCCGAACCTACTAAGCTACACCTTC. This rearrangement joins TRBV5-4 to TRBJ1-2; D ambiguous. The V and J ends lost 4 bases and 9 bases respectively, with 13 bases between them. This CDR3 is built from 12 residues. Germline loops: CDR1 SGHNT, CDR2 YYREEE (reference sequence). The entire variable domain, with the rest obtained from reference TRBV5-4 and TRBJ1-2, is as follows: ETGVTQSPTHLIKTRGQQVTLRCSSQSGHNTVSWYQQALGQGPQFIFQYYREEENGRGNFPPRFSGLQFPNYSSELNVNALELDDSALYLCASSPNLLSYTFGSGTRLTVV.